The sequence of this TCR beta chain was determined in a study of CD8 T cells in Susac syndrome. The CDR3 consists of 11 residues. Trimming stripped 5 bases from V and 14 bases from J, with 13 bases between. Germline CDR1 MNHEY, CDR2 SVGAGI. Sequencing of TCR beta drew on CD8+ and CD4+ T cells from blood. CD8+ and CD4+ T cells were negatively isolated; TEMRA cells were FACS-enriched. The RNA, about 0.45 to 1 ug, was put through reverse transcription using random hexamers. An immunoSEQ multiplex PCR amplified TCR beta CDR3 over 54 Vbeta and 13 Jbeta. TCRdb itself ran the immunoSEQ multiplex PCR reads through MiXCR, one entry per CDR3 protein. The table has a few hundred thousand distinct CDR3 sequences, about 82% seen once.

J is TRBJ2-4 and V is TRBV6-5, with D possibly TRBD2 on 6 matching bases. The receptor comes from a human donor with multiple sclerosis. Sequenced: CD8+ T cells from PBMCs. CDR3 sequence reads: CASSKGRQEYF. In nucleotides, the CDR3 is TGTGCCAGCAGTAAAGGGAGGCAAGAGTACTTC.